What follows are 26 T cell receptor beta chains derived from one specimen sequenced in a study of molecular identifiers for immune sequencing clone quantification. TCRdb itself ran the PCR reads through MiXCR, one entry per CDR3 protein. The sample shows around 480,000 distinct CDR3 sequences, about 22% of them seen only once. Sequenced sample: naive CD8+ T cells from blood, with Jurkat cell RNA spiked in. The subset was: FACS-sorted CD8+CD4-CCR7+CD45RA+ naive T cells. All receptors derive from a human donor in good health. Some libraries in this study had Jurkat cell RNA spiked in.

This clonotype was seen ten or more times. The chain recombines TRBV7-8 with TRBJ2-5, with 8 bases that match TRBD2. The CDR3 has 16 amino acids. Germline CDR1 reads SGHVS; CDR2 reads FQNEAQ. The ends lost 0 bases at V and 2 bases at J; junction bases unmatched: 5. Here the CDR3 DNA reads TGTGCCAGCAGCTTAGCGCTGCGGGGGGCACAAGAGACCCAGTACTTC. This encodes CASSLALRGAQETQYF.

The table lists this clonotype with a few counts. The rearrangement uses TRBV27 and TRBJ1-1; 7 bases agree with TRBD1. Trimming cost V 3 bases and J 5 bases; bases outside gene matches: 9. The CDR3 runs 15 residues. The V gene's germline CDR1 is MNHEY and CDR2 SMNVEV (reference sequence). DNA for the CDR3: TGTGCCAGCAGTTTCCAGGGGACAGAGGTTACTGAAGCTTTCTTT. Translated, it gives CASSFQGTEVTEAFF.

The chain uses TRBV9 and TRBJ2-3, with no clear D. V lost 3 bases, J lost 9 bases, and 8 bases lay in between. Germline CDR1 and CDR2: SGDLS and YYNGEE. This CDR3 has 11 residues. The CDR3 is CASSDYQTQYF. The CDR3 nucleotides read TGTGCCAGCAGCGACTATCAGACGCAGTATTTT.

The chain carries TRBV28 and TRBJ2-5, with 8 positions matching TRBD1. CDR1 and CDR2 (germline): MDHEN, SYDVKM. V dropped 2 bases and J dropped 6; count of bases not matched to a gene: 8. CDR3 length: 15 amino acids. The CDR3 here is CASSLGLGQVQTQYF. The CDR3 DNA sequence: TGTGCCAGCAGTTTAGGTTTGGGACAGGTCCAGACCCAGTACTTC.

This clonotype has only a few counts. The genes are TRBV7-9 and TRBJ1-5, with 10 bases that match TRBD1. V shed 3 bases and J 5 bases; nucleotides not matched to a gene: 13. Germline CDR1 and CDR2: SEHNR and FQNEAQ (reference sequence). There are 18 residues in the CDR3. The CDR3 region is CASSLISVGTGEDQPQHF. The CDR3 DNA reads TGTGCCAGCAGCTTGATCAGCGTGGGGACAGGGGAAGATCAGCCCCAGCATTTT.

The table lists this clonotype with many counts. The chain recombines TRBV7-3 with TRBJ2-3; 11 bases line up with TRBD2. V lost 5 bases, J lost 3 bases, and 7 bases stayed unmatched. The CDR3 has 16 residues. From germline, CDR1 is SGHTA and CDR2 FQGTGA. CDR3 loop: CASSPTSGSVTDTQYF. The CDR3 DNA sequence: TGTGCCAGCAGCCCCACTAGCGGGAGTGTAACAGATACGCAGTATTTT.

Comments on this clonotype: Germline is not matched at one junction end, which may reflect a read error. Written as DNA, the CDR3 is TGTGCCCGCAGTGACTTTAACACTGAAGCTTTCTTT. Translation gives CARSDFNTEAFF. This chain links TRBV25-1 with TRBJ1-1, with D unresolved. CDR3 length: 12 residues. Germline CDR1 MGHDK, CDR2 SYGVNS. Full variable domain (rest looked up from reference TRBV25-1 and TRBJ1-1): EADIYQTPRYLVIGTGKKITLECSQTMGHDKMYWYQQDPGMELHLIHYSYGVNSTEKGDLSSESTVSRIRTEHFPLTLESARPSHTSQYLCARSDFNTEAFFGQGTRLTVV.

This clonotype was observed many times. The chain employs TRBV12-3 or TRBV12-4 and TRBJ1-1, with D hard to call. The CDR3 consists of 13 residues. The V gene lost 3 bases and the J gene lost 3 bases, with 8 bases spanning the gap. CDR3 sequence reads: CASSFSGYTEAFF. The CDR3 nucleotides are TGTGCCAGCAGTTTTTCAGGATACACTGAAGCTTTCTTT.

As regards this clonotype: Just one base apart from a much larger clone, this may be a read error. The CDR3 coding sequence is TGTGCCAGCAGTTTCCCTTTGACAGGACCTCTAGCAACTAATGAAAAACTGGTTTTT. Its protein product is CASSFPLTGPLATNEKLVF. The chain couples TRBV28 to TRBJ1-4; possibly TRBD1 for D (6 bases). CDR1 MDHEN and CDR2 SYDVKM come from the germline V gene. CDR3 length: 19 amino acids.

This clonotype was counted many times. This chain's CDR3 is CSASPSSVTYEQYF. CDR3 DNA: TGCAGTGCTAGTCCTTCTAGCGTCACCTACGAGCAGTACTTC. This chain links TRBV20-1 with TRBJ2-7; TRBD2 might be the D (6 bases). The CDR3 has 14 amino acids. Germline V gene sequence: CDR1 DFQATT, CDR2 SNEGSKA (reference sequence). V was clipped by 3 bases and J by 2 bases, with 14 bases between them.

CDR3 DNA sequence: TGTGCCAGCAGCTCCCGCGGAGGGAGGGCCTCTTACAATGAGCAGTTCTTC. Encoded protein: CASSSRGGRASYNEQFF. This chain uses TRBV13 with TRBJ2-1; 7 bases are a match to TRBD2. There are 17 residues in the CDR3. The ends lost 4 bases at V and 4 bases at J; junction bases unmatched: 13. Germline values: CDR1 PRHDT, CDR2 FYEKMQ (reference sequence).

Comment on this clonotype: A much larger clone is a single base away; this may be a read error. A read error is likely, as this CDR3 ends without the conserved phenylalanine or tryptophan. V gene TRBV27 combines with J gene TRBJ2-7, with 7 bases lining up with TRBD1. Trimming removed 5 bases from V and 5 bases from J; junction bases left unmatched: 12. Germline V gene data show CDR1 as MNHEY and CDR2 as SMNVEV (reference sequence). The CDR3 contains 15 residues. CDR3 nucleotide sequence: TGTGCCAGCAGTCAATTCCCGACAGGGCCCAACGAGCAGTACTCC. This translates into CASSQFPTGPNEQYS.

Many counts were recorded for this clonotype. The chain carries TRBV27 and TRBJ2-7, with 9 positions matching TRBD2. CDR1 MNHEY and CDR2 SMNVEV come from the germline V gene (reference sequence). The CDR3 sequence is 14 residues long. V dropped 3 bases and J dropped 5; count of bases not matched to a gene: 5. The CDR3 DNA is TGTGCCAGCAGTTTTGCGGGAGGGAGTCACGAGCAGTACTTC. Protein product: CASSFAGGSHEQYF.

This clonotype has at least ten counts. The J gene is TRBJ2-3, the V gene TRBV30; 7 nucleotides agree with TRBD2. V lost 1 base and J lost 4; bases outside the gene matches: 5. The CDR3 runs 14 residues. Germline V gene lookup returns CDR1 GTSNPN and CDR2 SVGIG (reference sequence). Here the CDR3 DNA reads TGTGCCTGGAGTGGGGCTAGCGGAGCAGATACGCAGTATTTT. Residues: CAWSGASGADTQYF. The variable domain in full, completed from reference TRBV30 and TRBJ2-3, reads SQTIHQWPATLVQPVGSPLSLECTVEGTSNPNLYWYRQAAGRGLQLLFYSVGIGQISSEVPQNLSASRPQDRQFILSSKKLLLSDSGFYLCAWSGASGADTQYFGPGTRLTVL.

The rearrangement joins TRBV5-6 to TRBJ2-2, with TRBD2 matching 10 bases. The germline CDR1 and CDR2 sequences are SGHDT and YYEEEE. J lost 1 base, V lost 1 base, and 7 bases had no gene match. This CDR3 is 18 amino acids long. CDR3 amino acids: CASSLFSSGRLNTGELFF. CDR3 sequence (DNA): TGTGCCAGCAGCTTGTTCTCTAGCGGGAGACTGAACACCGGGGAGCTGTTTTTT. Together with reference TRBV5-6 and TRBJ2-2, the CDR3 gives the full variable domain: DAGVTQSPTHLIKTRGQQVTLRCSPKSGHDTVSWYQQALGQGPQFIFQYYEEEERQRGNFPDRFSGHQFPNYSSELNVNALLLGDSALYLCASSLFSSGRLNTGELFFGEGSRLTVL.

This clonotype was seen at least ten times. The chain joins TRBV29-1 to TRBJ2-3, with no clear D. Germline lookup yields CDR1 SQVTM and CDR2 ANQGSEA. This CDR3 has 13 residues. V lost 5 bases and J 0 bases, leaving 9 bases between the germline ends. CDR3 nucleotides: TGCAGCGTTTGGGCAGAAAGCACAGATACGCAGTATTTT. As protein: CSVWAESTDTQYF.

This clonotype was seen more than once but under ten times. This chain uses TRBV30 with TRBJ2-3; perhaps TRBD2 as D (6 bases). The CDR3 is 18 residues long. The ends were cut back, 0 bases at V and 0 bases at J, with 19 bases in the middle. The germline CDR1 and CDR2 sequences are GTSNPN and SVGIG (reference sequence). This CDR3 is CAWSVRTGVRTSTDTQYF. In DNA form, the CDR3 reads TGTGCCTGGAGTGTACGAACGGGAGTGAGAACTAGCACAGATACGCAGTATTTT.

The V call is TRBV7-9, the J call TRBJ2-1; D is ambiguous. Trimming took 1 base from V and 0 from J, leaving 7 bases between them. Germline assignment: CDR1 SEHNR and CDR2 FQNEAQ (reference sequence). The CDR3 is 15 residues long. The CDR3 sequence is CASSLVVASYNEQFF. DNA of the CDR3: TGTGCCAGCAGCTTAGTCGTCGCCTCCTACAATGAGCAGTTCTTC.

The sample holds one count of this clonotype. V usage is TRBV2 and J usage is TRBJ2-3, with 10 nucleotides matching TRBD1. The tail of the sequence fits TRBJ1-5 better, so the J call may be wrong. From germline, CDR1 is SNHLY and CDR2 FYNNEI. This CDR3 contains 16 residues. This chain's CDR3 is CASSGGDRGFTDTQHF. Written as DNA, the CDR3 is TGTGCCAGCAGCGGGGGGGACAGGGGATTCACAGATACGCAGCATTTT.

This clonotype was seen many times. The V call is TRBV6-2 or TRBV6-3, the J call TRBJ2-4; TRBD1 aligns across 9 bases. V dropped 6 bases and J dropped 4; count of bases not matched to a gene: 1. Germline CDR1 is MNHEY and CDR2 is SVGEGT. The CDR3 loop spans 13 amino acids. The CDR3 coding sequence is TGTGCCAGCAGCGGACAGGGGAAAAACATTCAGTACTTC. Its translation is CASSGQGKNIQYF.

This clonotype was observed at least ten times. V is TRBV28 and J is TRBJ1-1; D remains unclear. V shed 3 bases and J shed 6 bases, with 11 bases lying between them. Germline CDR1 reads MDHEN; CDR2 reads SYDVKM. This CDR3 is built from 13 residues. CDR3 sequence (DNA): TGTGCCAGCAGTTTCTTGTTAGGCGCTGAAGCTTTCTTT. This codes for CASSFLLGAEAFF.

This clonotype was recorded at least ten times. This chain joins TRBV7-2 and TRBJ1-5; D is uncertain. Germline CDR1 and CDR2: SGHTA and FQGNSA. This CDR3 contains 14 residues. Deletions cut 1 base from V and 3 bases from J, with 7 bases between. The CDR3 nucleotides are TGTGCCAGCAGCTTAGAAGGAAACAATCAGCCCCAGCATTTT. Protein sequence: CASSLEGNNQPQHF. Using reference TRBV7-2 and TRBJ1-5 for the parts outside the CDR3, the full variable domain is GAGVSQSPSNKVTEKGKDVELRCDPISGHTALYWYRQSLGQGLEFLIYFQGNSAPDKSGLPSDRFSAERTGGSVSTLTIQRTQQEDSAVYLCASSLEGNNQPQHFGDGTRLSIL.

The CDR3 loop reads CATSSLGEQYF. For the CDR3, the DNA is TGTGCCACCAGCAGCCTGGGGGAGCAGTACTTC. The chain recombines TRBV15 with TRBJ2-7, with unresolved D. Germline CDR1 is LNHNV and CDR2 is YYDKDF (reference sequence). The CDR3 runs to 11 residues. Trimming cost V 3 bases and J 7 bases, with 7 bases left between them.

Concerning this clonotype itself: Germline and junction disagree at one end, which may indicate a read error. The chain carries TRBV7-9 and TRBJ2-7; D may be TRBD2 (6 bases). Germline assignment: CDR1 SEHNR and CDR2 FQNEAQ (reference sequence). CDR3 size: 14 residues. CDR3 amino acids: CASSLGGVTYGQYF. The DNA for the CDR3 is TGTGCCAGCAGCTTAGGGGGGGTCACCTACGGGCAGTACTTC. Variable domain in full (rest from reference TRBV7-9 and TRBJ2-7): DTGVSQNPRHKITKRGQNVTFRCDPISEHNRLYWYRQTLGQGPEFLTYFQNEAQLEKSRLLSDRFSAERPKGSFSTLEIQRTEQGDSAMYLCASSLGGVTYGQYFGPGTRLTVT.

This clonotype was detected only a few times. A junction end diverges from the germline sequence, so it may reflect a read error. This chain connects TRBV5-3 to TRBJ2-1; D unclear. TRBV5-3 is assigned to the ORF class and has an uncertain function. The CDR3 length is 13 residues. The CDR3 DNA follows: TGTGCCAGCAGCTTGTGGGACTACAATGAGCAGTTCTTC. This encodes CASSLWDYNEQFF.

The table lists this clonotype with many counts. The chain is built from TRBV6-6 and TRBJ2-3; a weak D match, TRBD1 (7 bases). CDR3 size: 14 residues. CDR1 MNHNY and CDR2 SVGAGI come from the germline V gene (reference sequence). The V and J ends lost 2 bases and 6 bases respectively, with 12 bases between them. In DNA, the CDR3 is TGTGCCAGCAGTTACGTGTCAGGGGGGGATACGCAGTATTTT. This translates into CASSYVSGGDTQYF.